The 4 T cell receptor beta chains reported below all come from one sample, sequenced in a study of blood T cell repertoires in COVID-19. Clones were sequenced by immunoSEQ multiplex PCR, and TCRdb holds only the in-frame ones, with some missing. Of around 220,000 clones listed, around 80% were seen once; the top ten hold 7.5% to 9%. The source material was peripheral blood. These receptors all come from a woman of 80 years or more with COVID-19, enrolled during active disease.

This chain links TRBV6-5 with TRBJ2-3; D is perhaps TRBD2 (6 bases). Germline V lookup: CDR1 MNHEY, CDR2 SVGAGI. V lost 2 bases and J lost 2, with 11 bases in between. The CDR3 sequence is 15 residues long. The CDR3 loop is CASSYQVAATDTQYF. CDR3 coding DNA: TGTGCCAGCAGTTACCAGGTAGCGGCCACAGATACGCAGTATTTT.

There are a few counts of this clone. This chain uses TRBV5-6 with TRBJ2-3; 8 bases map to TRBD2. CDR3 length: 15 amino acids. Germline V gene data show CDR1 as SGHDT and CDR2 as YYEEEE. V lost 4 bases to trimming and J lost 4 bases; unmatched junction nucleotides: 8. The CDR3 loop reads CASSQPSGSPDTQYF. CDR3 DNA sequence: TGTGCCAGCAGCCAACCGAGCGGGAGCCCAGATACGCAGTATTTT.

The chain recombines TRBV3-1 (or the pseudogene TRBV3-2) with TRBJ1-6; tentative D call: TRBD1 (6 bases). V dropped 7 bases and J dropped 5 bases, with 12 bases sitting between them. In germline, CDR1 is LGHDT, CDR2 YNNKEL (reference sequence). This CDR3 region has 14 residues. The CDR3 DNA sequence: TGTGCCAGCAAGGGCAGGGGCGATAATTCACCCCTCCACTTT. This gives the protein CASKGRGDNSPLHF.

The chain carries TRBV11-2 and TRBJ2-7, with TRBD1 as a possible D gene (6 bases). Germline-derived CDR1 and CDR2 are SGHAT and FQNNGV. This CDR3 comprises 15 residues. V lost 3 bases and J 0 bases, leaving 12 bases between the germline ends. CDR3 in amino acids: CASSLDSPTSYEQYF. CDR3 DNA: TGTGCCAGCAGCTTGGACAGCCCCACCTCCTACGAGCAGTACTTC.